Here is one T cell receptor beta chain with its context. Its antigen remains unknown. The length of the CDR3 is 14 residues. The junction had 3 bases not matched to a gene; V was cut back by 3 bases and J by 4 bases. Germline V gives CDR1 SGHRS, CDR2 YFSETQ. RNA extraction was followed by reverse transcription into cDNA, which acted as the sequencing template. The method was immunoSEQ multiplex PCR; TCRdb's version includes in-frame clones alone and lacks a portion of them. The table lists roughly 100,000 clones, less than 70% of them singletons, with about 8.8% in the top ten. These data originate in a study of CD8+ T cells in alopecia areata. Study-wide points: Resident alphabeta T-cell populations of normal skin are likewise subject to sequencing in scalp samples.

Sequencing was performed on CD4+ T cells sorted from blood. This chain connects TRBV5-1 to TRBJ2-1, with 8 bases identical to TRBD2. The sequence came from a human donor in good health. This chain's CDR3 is CASSYSGEYNEQFF. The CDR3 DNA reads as TGCGCCAGCAGCTATAGCGGGGAGTACAATGAGCAGTTCTTC.